The text below deals with one TCR beta chain. The antigen remains undetermined. The time point denotes: persistent/refractory GD, antithyroid drugs over 5 years with positive TRAb. TCR sequences were obtained from RNA taken from PBMCs. Patients of an endocrinology department in Xi'an, China, were included. EDTA tubes received approximately 10 milliliters of drawn peripheral blood. Trimming stripped 3 bases from V and 3 bases from J, with 9 bases between. This CDR3 comprises 14 residues. The data were obtained in a study of regulatory T cells in long-lasting Graves disease. Overall study findings and caveats: No thyroid tissue was studied; the work used peripheral blood only.

Sequencing libraries for TCR beta were prepared with iRepertoire HTBI primers and Arm-PCR of CDR3 regions. TCRdb reprocessed the multiplex PCR reads via MiXCR and lists one record per CDR3 protein. The data contain some 280,000 distinct CDR3 sequences, 22% of them singletons. The sequence derives from a female donor with Graves disease. This specimen was peripheral blood mononuclear cells (PBMCs), taken when the disease was refractory, from a patient treated with antithyroid drugs. The chain joins TRBV12-3 or TRBV12-4 to TRBJ1-5, with D hard to call. The CDR3 loop reads CASSLRLLNQPQHF. For the CDR3, the DNA is TGTGCCAGCAGTTTGAGGCTACTCAATCAGCCCCAGCATTTT.